This TCR beta chain was captured by sequencing in a study of Tregs in tolerant kidney transplant recipients. General observations from the study: Biological reproducibility was not directly addressed, but technical replication error appeared minimal.

Here immunoSEQ multiplex PCR was the method, and the copy in TCRdb shows in-frame clones only, minus some. The sample lists about 90,000 clones; approximately 93% were seen once. Comments on this clone: Its antigen remains unidentified.

The nonmyeloablative bone marrow transplants came from related graft donors, with transient mixed chimerism. The sequence came from a human patient who received a combined kidney and bone marrow transplant. A subset of T cells may come from the graft donor. Material: CD4+ T cells from blood (PBMCs), obtained 12 months after the transplant.

Written as DNA, the CDR3 is TGTGCCAGCAGCTTATTTATTTCCGAGCAGTACTTC. Its protein product is CASSLFISEQYF. V usage is TRBV7-2 and J usage is TRBJ2-7; D uncertain. The CDR3 consists of 12 residues. The germline V and J ends were trimmed by 2 bases and 6 bases, with 8 bases remaining between them. CDR1 SGHTA and CDR2 FQGNSA come from the germline V gene.